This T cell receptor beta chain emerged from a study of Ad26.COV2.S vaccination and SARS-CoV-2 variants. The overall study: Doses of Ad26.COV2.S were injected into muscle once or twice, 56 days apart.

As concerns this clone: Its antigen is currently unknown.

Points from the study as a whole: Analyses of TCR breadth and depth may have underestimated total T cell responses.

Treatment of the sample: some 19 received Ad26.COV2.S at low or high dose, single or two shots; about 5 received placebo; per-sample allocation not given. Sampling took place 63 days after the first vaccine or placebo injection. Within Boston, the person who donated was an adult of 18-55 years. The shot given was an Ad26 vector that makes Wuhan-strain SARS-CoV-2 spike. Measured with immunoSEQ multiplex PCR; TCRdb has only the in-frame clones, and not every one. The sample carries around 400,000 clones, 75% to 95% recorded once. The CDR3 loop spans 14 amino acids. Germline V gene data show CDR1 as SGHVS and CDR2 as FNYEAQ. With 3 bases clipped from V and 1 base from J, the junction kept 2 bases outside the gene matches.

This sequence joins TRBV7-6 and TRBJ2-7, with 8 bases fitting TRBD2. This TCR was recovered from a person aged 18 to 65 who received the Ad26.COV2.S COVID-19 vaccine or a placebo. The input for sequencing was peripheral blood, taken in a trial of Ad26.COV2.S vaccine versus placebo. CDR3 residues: CASSFTSGSYEQYF. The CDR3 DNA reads TGTGCCAGCAGCTTCACTAGCGGTTCCTACGAGCAGTACTTC.